The clone carrying this T cell receptor beta chain has more than one count but fewer than ten. The target antigen is unknown. TCR beta rearrangements were amplified from peripheral blood genomic DNA. A mixed TRB-A/B primer pool amplified rearranged TRB by multiplex touch-down PCR. One entry per CDR3 protein, called by TCRdb with MiXCR from the multiplex PCR reads. The sample includes roughly 8,100 distinct CDR3 sequences, about 29% of them seen just once. Germline V gives CDR1 ENHRY, CDR2 SYGVKD. The CDR3 totals 10 residues. V was pared by 8 bases and J by 6 bases, with 5 bases between. This sample is drawn from a study of T cell repertoires in aging, cancer and after chemotherapy. Study-wide results and limits: Across the chemotherapy interval, each cancer cohort showed higher median generation probability, suggesting thymic rebound.

The chain links TRBV10-3 to TRBJ2-1, with D perhaps matching TRBD2 (5 bases). Sequencing was done on a sample of blood. The receptor was derived from a human donor in good health. CDR3 sequence: CAIEGNEQFF. In DNA, the CDR3 is TGTGCCATCGAGGGCAATGAGCAGTTCTTC.